The 15 T cell receptor beta chains below all came from one sample that was sequenced in a study of T-cell memory formation after mild COVID-19 (dated by TCRdb to the early 2020s). The library was prepared using 5' RACE. Sequencing took place on an Illumina NovaSeq 6000. Using fastp trimming at Q25 and MiXCR clonotype assembly, TCRdb reanalyzed the public sequencing data and kept in-frame beta chains. Under each unique CDR3 protein, matching rows form one entry showing the most common genes and DNA. A total of 350,000 to 500,000 distinct CDR3 sequences appear in this sample, about 25% of them only once. The ten largest clones represent approximately 14% of the sample. The sequenced material came from PBMCs or a T cell subset sorted from them (not recorded which). These receptor sequences come from an adult woman who had mild COVID-19 (a few samples of this study predate the infection). The sample titles of this study are shuffled in the database, so cell type and time point are left out; the donor was told from shared clones.

The chain uses TRBV20-1 and TRBJ1-1, with D perhaps TRBD1 (5 bases). Germline V gene lookup returns CDR1 DFQATT and CDR2 SNEGSKA (reference sequence). V was clipped by 1 base and J by 1 base, with 13 bases between them. This CDR3 has 15 amino acids. As DNA, the CDR3 is TGCAGTGCTAGAGGTTGGGGCAGGGAGAACACTGAAGCTTTCTTT. This translates into CSARGWGRENTEAFF.

CDR3 sequence (DNA): TGTGCCACCAGTCCCTCACATTACAATGAGCAGTTCTTC. Its translation: CATSPSHYNEQFF. The gene calls are TRBV24-1 and TRBJ2-1; D not resolved. The CDR3 has 13 amino acids. Germline assignment: CDR1 KGHDR and CDR2 SFDVKD. Trimming took off 6 bases at V and 4 bases at J, with 9 bases between the two ends.

The chain recombines TRBV7-9 with TRBJ1-1; 7 nucleotides agree with TRBD1. The germline gives CDR1 SEHNR, CDR2 FQNEAQ (reference sequence). V trimming: 6 bases; J trimming: 10 bases; junction bases outside the gene matches: 8. This CDR3 is 12 amino acids long. The CDR3 loop reads CASRATGPPAFF. The CDR3 nucleotides read TGTGCCAGCAGGGCGACAGGGCCCCCAGCTTTCTTT. Complete variable domain (other parts from reference TRBV7-9 and TRBJ1-1): DTGVSQNPRHKITKRGQNVTFRCDPISEHNRLYWYRQTLGQGPEFLTYFQNEAQLEKSRLLSDRFSAERPKGSFSTLEIQRTEQGDSAMYLCASRATGPPAFFGQGTRLTVV.

V usage is TRBV3-1 and J usage is TRBJ2-4; D might be TRBD1 (5 bases). V was cut by 2 bases and J by 5 bases, with 7 bases left in between. CDR3 length: 13 residues. From germline, CDR1 is LGHDT and CDR2 YNNKEL (reference sequence). This CDR3 is CASSQMTENIQYF. In DNA, the CDR3 is TGTGCCAGCAGCCAAATGACAGAAAACATTCAGTACTTC.

This clonotype was found a few times. V gene TRBV6-4 combines with J gene TRBJ2-3, with 11 bases matching TRBD1. This CDR3 has 16 residues. From germline, CDR1 is MRHNA and CDR2 SNTAGT. J lost 0 bases, V lost 5 bases, and 4 bases had no gene match. CDR3 loop: CASSWTGGYSTDTQYF. The DNA for the CDR3 is TGTGCCAGCAGTTGGACAGGGGGCTATAGCACAGATACGCAGTATTTT.

This chain links TRBV27 with TRBJ1-2; 9 bases align to TRBD1. Looked up from germline, CDR1 is MNHEY and CDR2 is SMNVEV (reference sequence). V gave up 4 bases and J gave up 2 bases; unmatched junction bases: 11. This CDR3 has 17 residues. CDR3 region: CASSSVGGGQGNYGYTF. Written as DNA, the CDR3 is TGTGCCAGCAGTTCCGTAGGCGGGGGACAGGGAAACTATGGCTACACCTTC.

Only a few counts were recorded for this clonotype. The genes are TRBV4-2 and TRBJ2-3, with D uncertain. V shed 2 bases and J shed 6 bases, with 15 bases lying between them. CDR1 LGHNA and CDR2 YNFKEQ come from the germline V gene. The CDR3 loop spans 15 amino acids. CDR3 protein: CASSQRGVEGDTQYF. For the CDR3, the DNA is TGTGCCAGCAGCCAACGTGGCGTGGAAGGGGATACGCAGTATTTT.

The V and J genes are TRBV7-9 and TRBJ2-1; maybe TRBD2 (6 bases). The CDR3 extends over 16 amino acids. Trimming shortened V by 6 bases and J by 2 bases, and 17 bases separated the two germline ends. From germline, CDR1 is SEHNR and CDR2 FQNEAQ (reference sequence). In DNA, the CDR3 is TGTGCCAGCAGGTCACCAAATGGCGGGACCTACAATGAGCAGTTCTTC. As protein: CASRSPNGGTYNEQFF.

This clonotype has ten or more counts. This chain joins TRBV7-6 and TRBJ2-7; 11 bases align to TRBD2. Germline values: CDR1 SGHVS, CDR2 FNYEAQ. V was pared by 5 bases and J by 3 bases, with 27 bases of the junction left unmatched. CDR3 size: 22 residues. This chain's CDR3 is CASSPFGVSAQLIAGGRYEQYF. In DNA, the CDR3 is TGTGCCAGCAGCCCGTTTGGAGTGTCAGCCCAGTTAATAGCGGGGGGGCGCTACGAGCAGTACTTC.

This clonotype was observed a few times. The chain employs TRBV9 and TRBJ2-1; D possibly corresponds to TRBD1 (6 bases). This CDR3 has 15 residues. The germline V gene has CDR1 SGDLS and CDR2 YYNGEE. V shed 1 base and J shed 4 bases, with 12 bases lying between them. The CDR3 region is CASSVQGKTYNEQFF. Here the CDR3 DNA reads TGTGCCAGCAGCGTACAGGGGAAAACTTACAATGAGCAGTTCTTC.

This clonotype was recorded a few times. V and J are TRBV7-2 and TRBJ1-2; D unclear. This CDR3 has 13 residues. Germline values: CDR1 SGHTA, CDR2 FQGNSA. V was clipped by 5 bases and J by 4 bases, with 11 bases between them. CDR3 sequence reads: CASSPTASYGYTF. In DNA form, the CDR3 reads TGTGCCAGCAGCCCCACGGCCAGCTATGGCTACACCTTC.

In its sample, this clonotype was seen a few times. This chain uses TRBV7-6 with TRBJ2-1; tentative D call: TRBD1 (6 bases). Germline CDR1 SGHVS, CDR2 FNYEAQ. Trimming left V 5 bases short and J 2 bases short, with 13 bases between. The CDR3 is 15 residues long. The chain's CDR3 is CASSPSGHTYNEQFF. The CDR3 DNA reads TGTGCCAGCAGCCCCTCGGGACATACCTACAATGAGCAGTTCTTC.

The CDR3 bases are TGTGCTGGAGGGTGGGGCGGCACCGGGGAGCTGTTTTTT. This encodes CAGGWGGTGELFF. The V call is TRBV30, the J call TRBJ2-2; D may be TRBD2 (6 bases). The germline V gene has CDR1 GTSNPN and CDR2 SVGIG (reference sequence). The CDR3 is 13 amino acids.

In this sample, this clonotype turned up a few times. The chain uses TRBV18 and TRBJ1-5; 10 nucleotides agree with TRBD1. Per the germline V gene, CDR1 is KGHSH and CDR2 is LQKENI. CDR3 length: 15 amino acids. Trimming removed 6 bases from V and 6 bases from J; junction bases left unmatched: 8. In nucleotides, the CDR3 is TGTGCCAGCTCCCCCGACAGGGGGCTTATTCAGCCCCAGCATTTT. This gives the protein CASSPDRGLIQPQHF. Complete variable domain (other parts from reference TRBV18 and TRBJ1-5): NAGVMQNPRHLVRRRGQEARLRCSPMKGHSHVYWYRQLPEEGLKFMVYLQKENIIDESGMPKERFSAEFPKEGPSILRIQQVVRGDSAAYFCASSPDRGLIQPQHFGDGTRLSIL.

This chain joins TRBV5-1 and TRBJ2-7; 7 bases are shared with TRBD1. The ends lost 4 bases at V and 0 bases at J; junction bases unmatched: 4. The germline gives CDR1 SGHRS, CDR2 YFSETQ. The CDR3 totals 14 residues. CDR3 nucleotides: TGCGCCAGCAGCCAAACAGGGGACTCCTACGAGCAGTACTTC. Translation gives CASSQTGDSYEQYF. Drawing the rest from reference TRBV5-1 and TRBJ2-7, the complete variable domain is KAGVTQTPRYLIKTRGQQVTLSCSPISGHRSVSWYQQTPGQGLQFLFEYFSETQRNKGNFPGRFSGRQFSNSRSEMNVSTLELGDSALYLCASSQTGDSYEQYFGPGTRLTVT.